These 24 T cell receptor beta chains came from one sample sequenced in a study of T-cell reconstitution after alpha-beta-depleted transplantation in children (dated by TCRdb to about 2016). The method was PCR. The sequencing machine was an Illumina HiSeq 2500. Molecular barcoding was employed in the preparation of TCR libraries, with unique molecular identifiers being used to normalize TCRbeta repertoire quantification. Starting from the raw public reads, TCRdb applied fastp trimming at Q25, assembled clones with MiXCR and retained in-frame beta chains. Each entry is one CDR3 protein sequence, shown with its most common DNA and genes. This sample has about 540,000 distinct CDR3 sequences in its table, and approximately 20% of those were observed once. Of the sample, 2.5% to 3.5% falls within the top ten clones. The material sequenced was PBMCs from the stem cell graft donor, taken from the stem cell graft. The receptors were gathered from a human donor who donated a stem cell graft to a child with acute lymphoblastic leukemia.

This clonotype occurred once. V gene TRBV6-1 combines with J gene TRBJ2-6, with 7 bases aligning to TRBD1. The germline V gene encodes CDR1 MNHNS and CDR2 SASEGT. J was trimmed by 0 bases and V by 5 bases; bases with no gene match: 13. The CDR3 has 19 residues. Here the CDR3 reads CASSPLWDSPSSGANVLTF. The DNA of the CDR3 is TGTGCCAGCAGTCCCCTTTGGGACAGCCCAAGCTCTGGGGCCAACGTCCTGACTTTC.

The sample holds many counts of this clonotype. The CDR3 DNA reads TGTGCCAGCAGCTTGGGGACTGGTGAGCAGTTCTTC. Translated: CASSLGTGEQFF. J is TRBJ2-1 and V is TRBV5-6, with D maybe TRBD2 (5 bases). The CDR3 runs 12 residues. Trimming took 0 bases from V and 9 from J, leaving 7 bases between them. Germline lookup yields CDR1 SGHDT and CDR2 YYEEEE.

The table lists this clonotype with many counts. This chain connects TRBV20-1 to TRBJ2-5; D perhaps matches TRBD1 (6 bases). Trimming pared 1 base from V and 5 bases from J, leaving 8 bases between. This CDR3 comprises 12 residues. Germline values: CDR1 DFQATT, CDR2 SNEGSKA (reference sequence). CDR3 region: CSARGQGETQYF. The CDR3 DNA is TGCAGTGCTAGAGGGCAGGGGGAGACCCAGTACTTC.

The chain links TRBV25-1 to TRBJ1-1; D gene uncertain. CDR1 MGHDK and CDR2 SYGVNS come from the germline V gene. Between the trimmed V and J ends, which lost 3 bases and 1 base, there was a span of 6 bases. The CDR3 is 13 amino acids. CDR3 protein: CASSDWGNTEAFF. The CDR3 nucleotides are TGTGCCAGCAGTGATTGGGGGAACACTGAAGCTTTCTTT.

This clonotype was observed a handful of times. The chain couples TRBV4-1 to TRBJ1-2; D gene unclear. The CDR3 spans 11 residues. Germline V gene sequence: CDR1 MGHRA, CDR2 YSYEKL. Deletions cut 0 bases from V and 9 bases from J, with 5 bases between. The CDR3 DNA reads TGCGCCAGCAGCCAAGAACAACGCTACACCTTC. Amino acids: CASSQEQRYTF.

This clonotype has only a few counts. This chain uses TRBV2 with TRBJ2-3, with 10 bases identical to TRBD2. J was trimmed by 0 bases and V by 9 bases; bases with no gene match: 6. The CDR3 has 15 residues. Germline CDR1 reads SNHLY; CDR2 reads FYNNEI. The CDR3 is CASGSGRGSTDTQYF. The CDR3 DNA sequence: TGTGCCAGTGGAAGCGGGAGGGGGAGCACAGATACGCAGTATTTT. Complete variable domain (other parts from reference TRBV2 and TRBJ2-3): EPEVTQTPSHQVTQMGQEVILRCVPISNHLYFYWYRQILGQKVEFLVSFYNNEISEKSEIFDDQFSVERPDGSNFTLKIRSTKLEDSAMYFCASGSGRGSTDTQYFGPGTRLTVL.

This clonotype has more than one count but fewer than ten. The chain joins TRBV29-1 to TRBJ1-4; a possible D gene is TRBD1 (5 bases). CDR3 length: 16 residues. The germline CDR1 and CDR2 sequences are SQVTM and ANQGSEA. The V gene lost 4 bases and the J gene lost 4 bases, with 19 bases spanning the gap. CDR3: CSVGGSGDRDNEKLFF. The DNA for the CDR3 is TGCAGCGTTGGGGGTAGCGGGGACCGAGATAATGAAAAACTGTTTTTT.

This clonotype was found a few times. This sequence joins TRBV25-1 and TRBJ2-3, with D possibly called TRBD1 or TRBD2 (5 bases each). Germline V CDR1 and CDR2: MGHDK, SYGVNS. V lost 4 bases and J lost 3, with 20 bases in between. The CDR3 length is 17 residues. The DNA of the CDR3 is TGTGCCAGCAGTGGACTCCGGGACGGGATCTTTACAGATACGCAGTATTTT. It is translated as CASSGLRDGIFTDTQYF. Drawing the rest from reference TRBV25-1 and TRBJ2-3, the complete variable domain is EADIYQTPRYLVIGTGKKITLECSQTMGHDKMYWYQQDPGMELHLIHYSYGVNSTEKGDLSSESTVSRIRTEHFPLTLESARPSHTSQYLCASSGLRDGIFTDTQYFGPGTRLTVL.

This clonotype was seen only a few times. V is TRBV5-1 and J is TRBJ2-7; no clear D. CDR3 size: 14 residues. Trimming pared 0 bases from V and 2 bases from J, leaving 9 bases between. Germline assignment: CDR1 SGHRS and CDR2 YFSETQ. The CDR3 DNA is TGCGCCAGCAGCTTGGCATCGCAACCCTACGAGCAGTACTTC. It codes for CASSLASQPYEQYF.

The rearrangement joins TRBV15 to TRBJ2-5; unclear D gene. The CDR3 totals 11 residues. The V end was cut by 8 bases, the J end by 1 base, with 5 bases between. Looked up from germline, CDR1 is LNHNV and CDR2 is YYDKDF (reference sequence). The CDR3 sequence: CATGIQETQYF. CDR3 in DNA: TGTGCCACCGGAATCCAAGAGACCCAGTACTTC. Full variable domain (outside the CDR3, taken from reference TRBV15 and TRBJ2-5): DAMVIQNPRYQVTQFGKPVTLSCSQTLNHNVMYWYQQKSSQAPKLLFHYYDKDFNNEADTPDNFQSRRPNTSFCFLDIRSPGLGDTAMYLCATGIQETQYFGPGTRLLVL.

This chain joins TRBV6-1 and TRBJ2-2, with 10 bases matching TRBD2. The CDR3 is 16 residues long. The junction had 4 bases not matched to a gene; V was cut back by 5 bases and J by 1 base. Germline CDR1 reads MNHNS; CDR2 reads SASEGT. CDR3 protein: CASSPWTSGNTGELFF. The CDR3 coding sequence is TGTGCCAGCAGTCCATGGACTAGCGGGAACACCGGGGAGCTGTTTTTT.

The chain is built from TRBV6-2 or TRBV6-3 and TRBJ2-1; D remains unclear. Looked up from germline, CDR1 is MNHEY and CDR2 is SVGEGT. The CDR3 length is 13 residues. V was clipped by 2 bases and J by 2 bases, with 4 bases between them. The CDR3 region is CASSYLAYNEQFF. The DNA of the CDR3 is TGTGCCAGCAGTTACCTAGCCTACAATGAGCAGTTCTTC.

The genes are TRBV5-5 and TRBJ1-6; no firm D call. The CDR3 runs 12 residues. V was pared by 1 base and J by 11 bases, with 7 bases between. Germline V gene data show CDR1 as SGHKS and CDR2 as YYEKEE (reference sequence). CDR3 in amino acids: CASSLSGPPLHF. The CDR3 coding sequence is TGTGCCAGCAGCTTGAGTGGTCCACCCCTCCACTTT.

The V and J genes are TRBV19 and TRBJ2-1, with 9 bases identical to TRBD2. From germline, CDR1 is LNHDA and CDR2 SQIVND (reference sequence). This CDR3 spans 20 amino acids. V lost 0 bases and J lost 9; bases outside the gene matches: 21. The CDR3 reads CASSIDSPGVAGAGGSEQFF. CDR3 bases: TGTGCCAGTAGTATAGATTCCCCCGGGGTAGCGGGAGCCGGAGGGAGTGAGCAGTTCTTC.

Only a few counts were recorded for this clonotype. The CDR3 reads CASEGAYEQYF. The CDR3 bases are TGTGCCAGCGAAGGAGCCTACGAGCAGTACTTC. This chain joins TRBV7-9 and TRBJ2-7; no firm D call. CDR3 length equals 11 residues. CDR1 is SEHNR, CDR2 FQNEAQ, per germline (reference sequence). Trimming took off 8 bases at V and 2 bases at J, with 7 bases between the two ends.

With respect to this clonotype: It is likely a read error, because the conserved phenylalanine at the end of the CDR3 is missing. V usage is TRBV15 and J usage is TRBJ2-1; D is unresolved. This CDR3 is 13 amino acids long. Germline V gene data show CDR1 as LNHNV and CDR2 as YYDKDF (reference sequence). Trimming took 5 bases from V and 6 from J, leaving 11 bases between them. The CDR3 reads CATSPHMGNEQFL. The CDR3 DNA sequence: TGTGCCACCAGCCCTCACATGGGCAATGAGCAGTTCTTG.

This clonotype was seen only a few times. The V call is TRBV4-1, the J call TRBJ2-1; 7 bases align to TRBD2. The ends lost 2 bases at V and 0 bases at J; junction bases unmatched: 7. This CDR3 region has 17 residues. Germline assignment: CDR1 MGHRA and CDR2 YSYEKL. CDR3 sequence (DNA): TGCGCCAGCAGCCAACTGACTAGCTCGATCTCCTACAATGAGCAGTTCTTC. It codes for CASSQLTSSISYNEQFF.

This clonotype showed up just a few times. V and J are TRBV29-1 and TRBJ1-1; no definite D call. Germline V CDR1 and CDR2: SQVTM, ANQGSEA. The CDR3 runs 13 residues. V was pared by 7 bases and J by 1 base, with 13 bases between. The CDR3 loop is CSDLRRPNTEAFF. CDR3 nucleotide sequence: TGCAGCGATCTCCGGCGACCGAACACTGAAGCTTTCTTT.

CDR3 in amino acids: CATSGSEKGRSYNEQFF. The CDR3 nucleotides read TGTGCCACCAGTGGTTCCGAAAAAGGCCGCTCCTACAATGAGCAGTTCTTC. This rearrangement joins TRBV24-1 to TRBJ2-1, with unresolved D. The CDR3 extends over 17 amino acids. Germline values: CDR1 KGHDR, CDR2 SFDVKD. V was clipped by 5 bases and J by 0 bases, with 16 bases between them.

This clonotype came up a few times. The gene calls are TRBV9 and TRBJ2-7, with D possibly being TRBD1 (5 bases). The V end was cut by 0 bases, the J end by 3 bases, with 10 bases between. The CDR3 runs 14 residues. Germline V gene lookup returns CDR1 SGDLS and CDR2 YYNGEE. The CDR3 reads CASSVGQGFYEQYF. CDR3 nucleotides: TGTGCCAGCAGCGTAGGCCAGGGTTTCTACGAGCAGTACTTC.

The chain employs TRBV7-3 and TRBJ2-3; TRBD2 is a possible D gene (5 bases). Trimming pared 2 bases from V and 4 bases from J, leaving 7 bases between. The CDR3 runs 13 residues. The V gene's germline CDR1 is SGHTA and CDR2 FQGTGA. The CDR3 sequence: CASSLPSPDTQYF. CDR3 sequence (DNA): TGTGCCAGCAGCTTACCTAGCCCAGATACGCAGTATTTT.

This clonotype was picked up a small number of times. The chain uses TRBV27 and TRBJ2-5; 7 bases map to TRBD1. V shed 2 bases and J 3 bases; nucleotides not matched to a gene: 3. This CDR3 is built from 14 residues. Germline lookup yields CDR1 MNHEY and CDR2 SMNVEV (reference sequence). CDR3 residues: CASSLQGEKETQYF. The CDR3 bases are TGTGCCAGCAGTTTACAGGGGGAAAAAGAGACCCAGTACTTC.

The chain carries TRBV20-1 and TRBJ2-7, with D unclear. Germline-derived CDR1 and CDR2 are DFQATT and SNEGSKA (reference sequence). V was clipped by 3 bases and J by 0 bases, with 12 bases between them. This CDR3 is 14 amino acids long. The CDR3 sequence: CSARGRLNSYEQYF. CDR3 in DNA: TGCAGTGCTAGGGGTAGATTAAACTCCTACGAGCAGTACTTC.

The rearrangement links TRBV5-1 to TRBJ1-1, with TRBD1 matching over 8 bases. Trimming cost V 4 bases and J 10 bases; bases outside gene matches: 12. Germline loops: CDR1 SGHRS, CDR2 YFSETQ. CDR3 length equals 14 residues. The CDR3 DNA reads as TGCGCCAGCAGCCTGGGGGATTACAGGGGGTTAGCTTTCTTT. Amino acid sequence: CASSLGDYRGLAFF.